These 26 T cell receptor beta chains were sequenced from one sample in a study of response to subunit inactivated influenza vaccine. Via MiXCR, TCRdb re-called the RT-PCR reads, giving one row per CDR3 protein. The table has over 400,000 distinct CDR3 sequences, approximately 12% seen once; the top ten hold under 15%. The sequencing here drew on PBMCs from blood, taken 45 days after vaccination. Every receptor here comes from a man aged 50 to 60 who received an inactivated influenza vaccine.

The chain couples TRBV11-2 to TRBJ2-5; 14 bases are a match to TRBD2. CDR3 length: 19 residues. Germline CDR1 and CDR2: SGHAT and FQNNGV. Trimming cost V 1 base and J 5 bases; bases outside gene matches: 12. The DNA for the CDR3 is TGTGCCAGCAGCTTAGTTGTGACTAGCGGGGGGGTTCCGAAGGAGACCCAGTACTTC. Protein: CASSLVVTSGGVPKETQYF.

The chain uses TRBV5-1 and TRBJ2-5; D unclear. This CDR3 is 13 amino acids long. V gave up 4 bases and J gave up 6 bases, with 13 bases separating them. Germline CDR1 reads SGHRS; CDR2 reads YFSETQ. For the CDR3, the DNA is TGCGCCAGCAGCATGGCTAGTGGACAGACCCAGTACTTC. It is translated as CASSMASGQTQYF.

This clonotype has a handful of counts. J is TRBJ2-1 and V is TRBV5-1, with D uncertain. Trimming left V 1 base short and J 0 bases short, with 11 bases between. The germline V gene has CDR1 SGHRS and CDR2 YFSETQ. The length of the CDR3 is 16 residues. CDR3 nucleotide sequence: TGCGCCAGCAGCTTGTGGACGGGTGGCTCCTACAATGAGCAGTTCTTC. Protein sequence: CASSLWTGGSYNEQFF.

The chain couples TRBV14 to TRBJ2-5; maybe TRBD2 (6 bases). The CDR3 contains 15 residues. CDR1 and CDR2 (germline): SGHDN, FVKESK. V was pared by 6 bases and J by 4 bases, with 18 bases between. The CDR3 nucleotides read TGTGCCAGCAGTGCGAAAGGACGGAGGGGAGAGACCCAGTACTTC. Translating it yields CASSAKGRRGETQYF.

This clonotype showed up just a few times. The CDR3 reads CASSLNRVPDTQYF. The CDR3 region has the DNA TGCGCCAGCAGCTTAAACAGGGTTCCAGATACGCAGTATTTT. The V gene is TRBV5-1, the J gene TRBJ2-3, with D perhaps matching TRBD1 (6 bases). Germline V gives CDR1 SGHRS, CDR2 YFSETQ. The CDR3 extends over 14 amino acids. The V end was cut by 2 bases, the J end by 4 bases, with 11 bases between.

This clonotype was observed a handful of times. This chain connects TRBV20-1 to TRBJ1-5; 11 nucleotides align to TRBD1. The CDR3 is 13 amino acids. The V and J ends lost 6 bases and 5 bases, in that order; junction bases with no gene match: 3. Germline lookup yields CDR1 DFQATT and CDR2 SNEGSKA (reference sequence). The CDR3 reads CSAPGQGDQPQHF. The CDR3 DNA reads as TGCAGTGCACCGGGACAGGGGGATCAGCCCCAGCATTTT.

As concerns this clonotype: This may arise from a read error, as a much more abundant clone is one base away. The rearrangement uses TRBV2 and TRBJ2-3; no firm D call. CDR1 is SNHLY, CDR2 FYNNEI, per germline. The V end was cut by 4 bases, the J end by 0 bases, with 5 bases between. The CDR3 has 13 residues. CDR3 region: CASSGASTDTQYF. The CDR3 nucleotides read TGTGCCAGCAGTGGAGCTAGCACAGATACGCAGTATTTT.

This chain connects TRBV5-1 to TRBJ1-4, with 10 bases aligning to TRBD1. V lost 0 bases to trimming and J lost 3 bases; unmatched junction nucleotides: 2. CDR3 length: 16 residues. Germline values: CDR1 SGHRS, CDR2 YFSETQ. The CDR3 sequence is CASSLAGTGANEKLFF. CDR3 DNA: TGCGCCAGCAGCTTGGCCGGGACAGGGGCTAATGAAAAACTGTTTTTT.

This chain uses TRBV6-2 or TRBV6-3 with TRBJ2-1, with D tentatively TRBD2 (7 bases). Trimming cost V 6 bases and J 7 bases, with 22 bases left between them. This CDR3 comprises 16 residues. Looked up from germline, CDR1 is MNHEY and CDR2 is SVGEGT. In nucleotides, the CDR3 is TGTGCCAGCAGGGAAGGGGGGGCTGCCCGGTGGAATGAGCAGTTCTTC. This sequence encodes CASREGGAARWNEQFF.

This clonotype was recorded a few times. This chain uses TRBV5-6 with TRBJ2-5, with 7 bases fitting TRBD2. Losses at the gene ends were 0 bases for V and 3 bases for J; bases not matched to a gene: 8. The CDR3 is made up of 16 amino acids. Germline CDR1 is SGHDT and CDR2 is YYEEEE. CDR3 in amino acids: CASSLDASGSKETQYF. The CDR3 nucleotides read TGTGCCAGCAGCTTGGATGCTAGCGGTAGTAAAGAGACCCAGTACTTC.

This chain links TRBV6-2 or TRBV6-3 with TRBJ2-3; D not resolved. Germline V gene sequence: CDR1 MNHEY, CDR2 SVGEGT. This CDR3 has 13 amino acids. Trimming took off 7 bases at V and 0 bases at J, with 8 bases between the two ends. DNA for the CDR3: TGTGCCAGCATGGGTGGGAGCACAGATACGCAGTATTTT. Translation: CASMGGSTDTQYF.

V usage is TRBV11-2 and J usage is TRBJ2-1; 12 bases are a match to TRBD2. CDR3 length: 16 amino acids. Trimming removed 6 bases from V and 7 bases from J; junction bases left unmatched: 10. Germline loops: CDR1 SGHAT, CDR2 FQNNGV. The CDR3 DNA reads as TGTGCCAGCAGTCCCGCTAGCGGGAGGGCGGGTAATGAGCAGTTCTTC. This sequence encodes CASSPASGRAGNEQFF.

The chain uses TRBV27 and TRBJ2-3; 11 bases are a match to TRBD2. The CDR3 extends over 17 amino acids. The J segment lost 2 bases and the V segment lost 1 base, leaving 5 bases of the junction unmatched. Germline CDR1 MNHEY, CDR2 SMNVEV (reference sequence). The CDR3 nucleotides are TGTGCCAGCAGTTTATGGTCTAGCGGGGGGAACACAGATACGCAGTATTTT. Translated, it gives CASSLWSSGGNTDTQYF.

This clonotype was detected ten times or more. V is TRBV20-1 and J is TRBJ2-1, with a possible D match to TRBD2 (6 bases). The CDR3 spans 15 residues. V was cut by 3 bases and J by 4 bases, with 16 bases left in between. Per the germline V gene, CDR1 is DFQATT and CDR2 is SNEGSKA (reference sequence). Here the CDR3 reads CSARRGRANYNEQFF. DNA for the CDR3: TGCAGTGCTAGGCGGGGCAGAGCAAATTACAATGAGCAGTTCTTC.

This clonotype was recorded a few times. The gene calls are TRBV4-1 and TRBJ1-5; 8 bases are a match to TRBD1. Germline V gene sequence: CDR1 MGHRA, CDR2 YSYEKL. The ends lost 3 bases at V and 6 bases at J; junction bases unmatched: 7. The CDR3 has 15 residues. This chain's CDR3 is CASSHMDREAQPQHF. CDR3 nucleotides: TGCGCCAGCAGCCACATGGACAGGGAGGCTCAGCCCCAGCATTTT.

This rearrangement joins TRBV6-1 to TRBJ1-5, with 7 bases matching TRBD1. V lost 5 bases to trimming and J lost 2 bases; unmatched junction nucleotides: 6. The CDR3 has 15 residues. The germline V gene has CDR1 MNHNS and CDR2 SASEGT. CDR3 region: CASSPHRGGNQPQHF. The CDR3 coding sequence is TGTGCCAGCAGTCCCCACAGGGGTGGCAATCAGCCCCAGCATTTT.

This clonotype was seen a few times. The chain combines TRBV6-1 with TRBJ2-1; 10 bases align to TRBD2. CDR1 MNHNS and CDR2 SASEGT come from the germline V gene. J lost 4 bases, V lost 2 bases, and 8 bases had no gene match. The CDR3 contains 17 residues. CDR3 in DNA: TGTGCCAGCAGTGAACCAGCTAGCGGGAGTCGATACAATGAGCAGTTCTTC. Its protein is CASSEPASGSRYNEQFF.

This clonotype was found a few times. The chain uses TRBV20-1 and TRBJ1-6; D ambiguous. The CDR3 has 14 amino acids. Trimming took 3 bases from V and 6 from J, leaving 12 bases between them. The germline V gene encodes CDR1 DFQATT and CDR2 SNEGSKA (reference sequence). The CDR3 here is CSASPTRPNSPLHF. In nucleotides, the CDR3 is TGCAGTGCTAGCCCGACGCGGCCTAATTCACCCCTCCACTTT.

The chain combines TRBV20-1 with TRBJ1-6, with TRBD1 matching 7 bases. The V segment lost 1 base and the J segment 5 bases; nucleotides outside the gene matches: 2. Looked up from germline, CDR1 is DFQATT and CDR2 is SNEGSKA (reference sequence). This CDR3 is 14 amino acids long. The CDR3 sequence is CSARVGTDNSPLHF. DNA for the CDR3: TGCAGTGCTAGAGTGGGGACAGATAATTCACCCCTCCACTTT.

This clonotype has a handful of counts. CDR3 sequence reads: CASSVHSSNTGELFF. CDR3 in DNA: TGCGCCAGCAGCGTACACTCATCTAACACCGGGGAGCTGTTTTTT. The V gene is TRBV4-3, the J gene TRBJ2-2; unclear D gene. The CDR3 length is 15 residues. The ends were cut back, 5 bases at V and 2 bases at J, with 12 bases in the middle. Germline CDR1 LGHNA, CDR2 YSLEER.

The V and J genes are TRBV6-4 and TRBJ2-3; D might be TRBD1 or TRBD2, each matching 5 bases. This CDR3 region has 15 residues. Trimming took off 3 bases at V and 3 bases at J, with 13 bases between the two ends. The germline CDR1 and CDR2 sequences are MRHNA and SNTAGT. As DNA, the CDR3 is TGTGCCAGCAGTGAAGGGACCTCATGGACAGATACGCAGTATTTT. Its protein product is CASSEGTSWTDTQYF.

This sequence joins TRBV4-2 and TRBJ2-2, with a possible D match to TRBD1 (6 bases). Germline CDR1 reads LGHNA; CDR2 reads YNFKEQ. The CDR3 length is 16 residues. V was pared by 0 bases and J by 6 bases, with 14 bases between. CDR3 residues: CASSQDVSRGPGELFF. For the CDR3, the DNA is TGTGCCAGCAGCCAAGATGTAAGCAGGGGCCCCGGGGAGCTGTTTTTT.

The chain links TRBV27 to TRBJ1-5; D might be TRBD1 (5 bases). V lost 6 bases and J lost 0, with 9 bases in between. The germline CDR1 and CDR2 sequences are MNHEY and SMNVEV (reference sequence). The CDR3 has 14 residues. CDR3 nucleotide sequence: TGTGCCAGCAGGATGACAGCTAGCAATCAGCCCCAGCATTTT. Protein product: CASRMTASNQPQHF.

The table lists this clonotype with many counts. The chain has TRBV20-1 and TRBJ2-5; 7 nucleotides match TRBD2. Trimming removed 6 bases from V and 5 bases from J; junction bases left unmatched: 9. Germline CDR1 and CDR2: DFQATT and SNEGSKA (reference sequence). The CDR3 is 13 amino acids. DNA of the CDR3: TGCAGTGCCATACAGGCGGGAGCGGAGACCCAGTACTTC. This encodes CSAIQAGAETQYF.

The CDR3 reads CAWGSNQPQHF. The DNA of the CDR3 is TGTGCCTGGGGGAGCAATCAGCCCCAGCATTTT. V usage is TRBV7-6 and J usage is TRBJ1-5, with D perhaps TRBD1 (5 bases). The CDR3 runs to 11 residues. Germline CDR1 reads SGHVS; CDR2 reads FNYEAQ. Deletions cut 11 bases from V and 1 base from J, with 6 bases between.

J is TRBJ2-2 and V is TRBV20-1, with D hard to call. Germline CDR1 is DFQATT and CDR2 is SNEGSKA (reference sequence). This CDR3 comprises 13 residues. The V gene lost 7 bases and the J gene lost 2 bases, with 11 bases spanning the gap. The CDR3 sequence: CSGRTTNTGELFF. The CDR3 region has the DNA TGCAGTGGTAGGACGACAAACACCGGGGAGCTGTTTTTT.